This TCR beta chain was captured by sequencing in a study of control samples from healthy donors and cancer patients. The repertoire was sequenced with immunoSEQ multiplex PCR; TCRdb's copy has only in-frame clones and lacks some. The sample holds 100,000 to 150,000 clones, around 92% seen once. Per the germline V gene, CDR1 is ENHRY and CDR2 is SYGVKD. CDR3 length: 15 residues. Concerning this clone itself: An end of the junction does not agree with germline; a read error may underlie this.

What was sequenced was PBMCs. The chain uses TRBV10-3 and TRBJ2-3, with D perhaps matching TRBD1 (5 bases). This TCR derives from an elderly man with head and neck cancer. CDR3 region: CAISESKRSTGTQYF. CDR3 DNA sequence: TGTGCCATCAGTGAGTCGAAGCGCAGTACAGGTACGCAGTATTTT.